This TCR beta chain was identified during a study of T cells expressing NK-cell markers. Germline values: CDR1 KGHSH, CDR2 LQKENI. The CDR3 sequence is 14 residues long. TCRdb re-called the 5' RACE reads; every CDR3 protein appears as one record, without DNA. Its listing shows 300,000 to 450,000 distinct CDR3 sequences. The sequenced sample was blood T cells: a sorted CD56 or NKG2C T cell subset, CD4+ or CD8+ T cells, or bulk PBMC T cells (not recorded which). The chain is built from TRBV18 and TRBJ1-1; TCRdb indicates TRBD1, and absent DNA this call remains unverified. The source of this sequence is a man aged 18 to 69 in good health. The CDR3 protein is CASSKDSGGTEAFF.